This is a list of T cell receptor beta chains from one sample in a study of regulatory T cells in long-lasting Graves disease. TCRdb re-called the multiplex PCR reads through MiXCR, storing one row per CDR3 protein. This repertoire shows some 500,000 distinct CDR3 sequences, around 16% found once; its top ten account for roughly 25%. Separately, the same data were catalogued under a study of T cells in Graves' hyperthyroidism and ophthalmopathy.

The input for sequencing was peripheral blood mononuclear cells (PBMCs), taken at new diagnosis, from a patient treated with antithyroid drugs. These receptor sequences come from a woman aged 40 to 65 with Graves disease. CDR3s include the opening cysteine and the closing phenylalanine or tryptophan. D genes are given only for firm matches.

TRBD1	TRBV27	CASSQGQGARETQYF
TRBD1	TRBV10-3	CAITTGDNTEAFF
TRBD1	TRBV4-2	CASSQVPRDRVSYEQYF
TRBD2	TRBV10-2	CASRLAGELYEQYF
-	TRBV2	CASLRESGYEQYF
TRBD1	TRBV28	CASTTPGTGGNEQFF
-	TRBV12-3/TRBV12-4	CASRTAGEAFF
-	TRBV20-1	CSARDSVRAAGNTIYF
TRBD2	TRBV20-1	CSPKGGGADTQYF
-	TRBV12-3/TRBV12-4	CASSLQDAEWGQYF
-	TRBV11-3	CAGSASLEGELFF
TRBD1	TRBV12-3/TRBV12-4	CASSLQGAIVNTEAFF
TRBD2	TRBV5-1	CASSPGLAGGTDTQYF
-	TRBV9	CASSAGITGVGEKLFF
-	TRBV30	CAWNSQNTEAFF
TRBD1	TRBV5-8	CASSFLGQGAAEAFF
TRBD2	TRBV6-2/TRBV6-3	CASTAGGPRETQYF
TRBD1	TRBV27	CASREPGQGADGYTF
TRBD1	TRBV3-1	CASSQATGTGSYGYTF
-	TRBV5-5	CASSLELNYNEQFF
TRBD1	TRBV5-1	CASRTVGQGTGELFF
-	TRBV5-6	CASSLAQGRGTDTQYF
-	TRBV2	CASTWTEGYGYTF
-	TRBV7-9	CASSLAGTVQETQYF
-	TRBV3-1	CASSRQISGTEAFF
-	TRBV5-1	CASSLDALASDTQYF
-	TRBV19	CASSWQDGANTEAFF
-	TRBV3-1	CASSQLSTDTQYF
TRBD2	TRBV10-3	CAIRETSGGYEQYF
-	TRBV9	CASSVVRGTEQFF
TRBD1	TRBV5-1	CASSFGQAATEAFF
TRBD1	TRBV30	CAWSDPERGRWELFF
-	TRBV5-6	CASSLYLRGTTDTQYF
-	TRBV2	CASSDEGISNQPQHF
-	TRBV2	CASSEAPLSSGNTIYF
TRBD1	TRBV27	CASSSRQGTYIYEQYF
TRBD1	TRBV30	CAWSEQGPVYGYTF
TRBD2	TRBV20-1	CSASWSGGIAETQYF
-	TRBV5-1	CASSLGGVAPDTQYF
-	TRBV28	CASSFGGGHNTGELFF
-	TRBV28	CASSSPGGGDPLGTQYF
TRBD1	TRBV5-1	CASSLASPGQRGSPLHF
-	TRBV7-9	CASSLTTREDEKLFF
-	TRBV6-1	CASSPISGQHSYNEQFF
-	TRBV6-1	CASWGGGSHNQPQHF
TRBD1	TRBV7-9	CASSLAQGAGGYTF
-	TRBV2	CASSPPRTDLNTEAFF
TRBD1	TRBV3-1	CASSPVARGRTGELFF
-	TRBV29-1	CSVGPPTGERYF
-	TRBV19	CASSDPRGSEKLFF
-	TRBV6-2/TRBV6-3	CASSYDYQPQHF
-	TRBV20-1	CSARDLAGTNTGELFF
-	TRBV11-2	CASSLEGMGPYYEQYF
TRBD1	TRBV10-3	CAIRSGTGGYTEAFF
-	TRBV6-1	CASSRRAEAFF
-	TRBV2	CASSETVRIYGYTF
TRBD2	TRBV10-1	CASSRTSGGVDDEQFF
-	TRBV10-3	CAISVEGIKETQYF
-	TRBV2	CASSPAEADTQYF